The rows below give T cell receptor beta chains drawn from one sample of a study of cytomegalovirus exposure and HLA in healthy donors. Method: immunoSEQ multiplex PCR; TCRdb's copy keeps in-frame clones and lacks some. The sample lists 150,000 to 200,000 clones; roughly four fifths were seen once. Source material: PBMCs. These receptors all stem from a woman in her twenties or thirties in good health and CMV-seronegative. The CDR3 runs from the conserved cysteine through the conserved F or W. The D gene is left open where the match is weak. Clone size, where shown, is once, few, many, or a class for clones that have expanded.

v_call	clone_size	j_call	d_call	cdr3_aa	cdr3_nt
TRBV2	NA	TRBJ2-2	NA	CASRGRGIGELFF	TGTGCCAGCAGGGGGCGCGGGATCGGGGAGCTGTTTTTT
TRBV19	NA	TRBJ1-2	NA	CASSPPGTLISNYGYTF	TGTGCCAGTAGTCCACCCGGGACATTGATTTCTAACTATGGCTACACCTTC
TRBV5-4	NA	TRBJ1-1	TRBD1	CASSWGQGSTEAFF	TGTGCCAGCAGCTGGGGACAGGGAAGCACTGAAGCTTTCTTT
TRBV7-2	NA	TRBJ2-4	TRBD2	CASSLEASGGADSQYF	TGTGCCAGCAGCTTAGAGGCTAGCGGGGGGGCAGACAGTCAGTACTTC
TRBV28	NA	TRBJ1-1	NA	CASSLVFSTEAFF	TGTGCCAGCAGTTTAGTATTTTCCACTGAAGCTTTCTTT
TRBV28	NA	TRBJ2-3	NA	CASSLWWSSTDTQYF	TGTGCCAGCAGTTTATGGTGGAGTAGCACAGATACGCAGTATTTT
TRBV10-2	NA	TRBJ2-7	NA	CASSESGGQPYF	TGCGCCAGCAGTGAGTCGGGAGGTCAGCCGTACTTC
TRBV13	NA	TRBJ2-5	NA	CASSYRTSAVETQYF	TGTGCCAGCAGCTATAGGACATCCGCCGTAGAGACCCAGTACTTC
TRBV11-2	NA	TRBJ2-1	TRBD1	CASSSGGQAFDEQFF	TGTGCCAGCAGCTCAGGGGGACAGGCTTTCGATGAGCAGTTCTTC
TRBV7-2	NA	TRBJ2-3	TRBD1	CASSLVGTGVVDTQYF	TGTGCCAGCAGCTTAGTTGGGACAGGGGTAGTAGATACGCAGTATTTT
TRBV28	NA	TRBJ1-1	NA	CASSSTAVNTEAFF	TGTGCCAGCAGTTCCACAGCAGTAAACACTGAAGCTTTCTTT
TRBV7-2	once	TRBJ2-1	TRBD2	CASSLATSGTYNEQFF	TGTGCCAGCAGCTTAGCGACTAGCGGAACCTACAATGAGCAGTTCTTC
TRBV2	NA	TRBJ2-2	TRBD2	CASSERGGLGTGELFF	TGTGCCAGCAGTGAACGGGGGGGGCTAGGGACCGGGGAGCTATTTTTT
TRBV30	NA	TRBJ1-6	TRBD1	CAWRDRGRGYSPLHF	TGTGCCTGGAGAGACAGGGGGCGCGGGTATTCACCCCTCCACTTT
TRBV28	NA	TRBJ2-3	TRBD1	CASSFVGVRDRDTQYF	TGTGCCAGCAGTTTCGTAGGTGTCCGGGACAGAGATACGCAGTATTTT
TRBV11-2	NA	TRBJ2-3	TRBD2	CASSLGLAGVKDTQYF	TGTGCCAGCAGCTTGGGACTAGCGGGGGTAAAAGATACGCAGTATTTT
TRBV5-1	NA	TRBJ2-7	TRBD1	CASSLTGTVYEQYF	TGCGCCAGCAGCCTTACCGGGACAGTGTACGAGCAGTACTTC
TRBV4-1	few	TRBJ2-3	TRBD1	CASSQPGTGDRERDTQYF	TGCGCCAGCAGCCAGCCCGGGACAGGGGATCGGGAGAGGGATACGCAGTATTTT
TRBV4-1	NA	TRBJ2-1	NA	CASSHQGEAYNEQFF	TGCGCCAGCAGCCACCAGGGGGAGGCTTACAATGAGCAGTTCTTC
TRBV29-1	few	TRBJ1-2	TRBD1	CSVEGGTGGKTANYGYTF	TGCAGCGTTGAAGGGGGGACAGGGGGAAAAACCGCTAACTATGGCTACACCTTC
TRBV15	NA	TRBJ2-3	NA	CATSRGLAPTDTQYF	TGTGCCACCAGCAGAGGGCTAGCCCCCACAGATACGCAGTATTTT
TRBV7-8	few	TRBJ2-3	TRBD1	CASTLDRGLITDTQYF	TGTGCCAGCACCCTGGACAGGGGCCTCATCACAGATACGCAGTATTTT
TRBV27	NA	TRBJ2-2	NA	CASTLDRRNTGELFF	TGTGCCAGCACCTTAGACAGGCGGAACACCGGGGAGCTGTTTTTT
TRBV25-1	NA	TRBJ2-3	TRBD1	CASSDGTGFYTQYF	TGTGCCAGCAGTGACGGGACAGGTTTTTATACGCAGTATTTT
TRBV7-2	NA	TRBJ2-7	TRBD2	CASSFRAGADTSYEQYF	TGTGCCAGCAGCTTTCGAGCGGGGGCGGATACCTCCTACGAGCAGTACTTC
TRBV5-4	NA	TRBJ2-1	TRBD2	CATHGGGAALNEQFF	TGTGCCACCCACGGCGGGGGGGCCGCCCTAAATGAGCAGTTCTTC
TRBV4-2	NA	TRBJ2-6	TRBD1	CASSLQGAGANVLTF	TGTGCCAGCAGCCTACAGGGGGCTGGGGCCAACGTCCTGACTTTC
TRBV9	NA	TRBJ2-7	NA	CASSVGGLADTYEQYF	TGTGCCAGCAGCGTCGGAGGATTAGCGGATACCTACGAGCAGTACTTC
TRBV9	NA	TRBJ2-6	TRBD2	CASSVGLAGLGANVLTF	TGTGCCAGCAGCGTAGGACTAGCGGGGCTTGGGGCCAACGTCCTGACTTTC
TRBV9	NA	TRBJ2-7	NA	CASSPQGTYYEQYF	TGTGCCAGCAGCCCTCAGGGGACATACTACGAGCAGTACTTC